This T cell receptor delta chain was identified during a study of gamma-delta chains in newborns, infants, children. TCRdb ran CATT on the reads. This sample has around 1,800 delta-chain clones, with 41% found just once. V shed 3 bases and J 2 bases; nucleotides not matched to a gene: 5. CDR1 is GEAIGNYY, CDR2 EKD, per germline. The CDR3 totals 15 residues. Sequenced: blood. V gene TRDV2 combines with J gene TRDJ1, with TRDD3 identical over 10 bases. The receptor comes from a child who had a fever. The CDR3 loop reads CACDSLLGDTDKLIF. In DNA, the CDR3 is TGTGCCTGTGACTCCTTACTGGGGGATACCGATAAACTCATCTTT.